This T cell receptor (beta chain) was captured in a study of siplizumab effects on memory and regulatory T cells. The CDR3 runs 12 residues. The V gene's germline CDR1 is SQVTM and CDR2 ANQGSEA. Deletions cut 7 bases from V and 4 bases from J, with 11 bases between. Sequencing was performed with immunoSEQ multiplex PCR; in TCRdb, only in-frame clones are kept and a portion is missing. Of some 75,000 clones listed, around 93% are singletons. Sequencing was carried out using CD8+ T cells sorted from blood. The sequence derives from a human donor in good health. J is TRBJ2-1 and V is TRBV29-1; the D is unclear. Written as DNA, the CDR3 is TGCAGCGGGATTGACGGTTACAATGAGCAGTTCTTC. This sequence encodes CSGIDGYNEQFF.